This TCR beta chain emerged from a study of blood T cell repertoires in COVID-19. Measured with immunoSEQ multiplex PCR; TCRdb has only the in-frame clones, and not every one. Of about 330,000 clones in the sample, nearly 90% were seen once. This TCR derives from a woman aged 25 to 39 who had recovered from COVID-19. Sequenced sample: PBMCs or T cells enriched from blood (not recorded which).

This CDR3 is CASSLAELQGESYTF. The CDR3 DNA reads as TGCGCCAGCAGCTTGGCGGAACTTCAGGGGGAGAGCTACACCTTC. V is TRBV5-1 and J is TRBJ1-2; 7 nucleotides agree with TRBD1. The CDR3 runs 15 residues. Germline trimming cut 0 bases from V and 9 bases from J; bases unmatched to any gene: 11. CDR1 and CDR2 from the germline V gene are SGHRS and YFSETQ.